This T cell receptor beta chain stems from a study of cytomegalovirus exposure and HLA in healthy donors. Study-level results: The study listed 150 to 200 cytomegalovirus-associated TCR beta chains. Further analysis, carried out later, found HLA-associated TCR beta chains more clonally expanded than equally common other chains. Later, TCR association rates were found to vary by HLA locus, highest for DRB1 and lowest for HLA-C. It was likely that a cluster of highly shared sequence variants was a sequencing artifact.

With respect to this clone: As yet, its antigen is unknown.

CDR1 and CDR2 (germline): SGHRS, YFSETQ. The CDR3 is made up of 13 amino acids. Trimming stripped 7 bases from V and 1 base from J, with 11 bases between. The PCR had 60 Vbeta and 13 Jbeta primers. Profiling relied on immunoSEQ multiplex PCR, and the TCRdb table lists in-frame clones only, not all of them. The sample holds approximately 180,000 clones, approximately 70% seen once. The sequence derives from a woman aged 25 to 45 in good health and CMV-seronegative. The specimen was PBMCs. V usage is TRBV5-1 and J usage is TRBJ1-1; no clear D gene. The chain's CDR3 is CASARYPNTEAFF. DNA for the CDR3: TGCGCCAGCGCCAGGTACCCGAACACTGAAGCTTTCTTT.